The 21 T cell receptor beta chains listed next were all sequenced from one sample in a study of identical twins. TCRdb recomputed calls from the 5' RACE reads with MiXCR, one row per CDR3 protein. The sample has a few hundred thousand distinct CDR3 sequences; around a sixth are singletons. The sequencing input was naive T cells sorted from blood. Every receptor here comes from a man over 45 in good health.

Many counts were recorded for this clonotype. CDR3 coding DNA: TGTGCCAGCAGAGAGAAGCAGTCTGGGGCCAACGTCCTGACTTTC. Translated, it gives CASREKQSGANVLTF. The V and J genes are TRBV7-2 and TRBJ2-6; D is undetermined. Germline values: CDR1 SGHTA, CDR2 FQGNSA. Trimming pared 6 bases from V and 1 base from J, leaving 10 bases between. CDR3 length: 15 residues. Variable domain in full (rest from reference TRBV7-2 and TRBJ2-6): GAGVSQSPSNKVTEKGKDVELRCDPISGHTALYWYRQSLGQGLEFLIYFQGNSAPDKSGLPSDRFSAERTGGSVSTLTIQRTQQEDSAVYLCASREKQSGANVLTFGAGSRLTVL.

In this sample, this clonotype turned up many times. This sequence joins TRBV20-1 and TRBJ2-7, with TRBD2 matching over 8 bases. Germline lookup yields CDR1 DFQATT and CDR2 SNEGSKA (reference sequence). The CDR3 length is 15 residues. Trimming removed 0 bases from V and 5 bases from J; junction bases left unmatched: 9. Written as DNA, the CDR3 is TGCAGTGCTAGAGATCCCAGCGGGAGTGTCGACGAGCAGTACTTC. Translation: CSARDPSGSVDEQYF.

The chain joins TRBV7-2 to TRBJ2-7, with a tentative D call TRBD1 (6 bases). This CDR3 region has 14 residues. Germline CDR1 and CDR2: SGHTA and FQGNSA. Between the trimmed V and J ends, which lost 5 bases and 2 bases, there was a span of 13 bases. CDR3 region: CASSETRGPYEQYF. The CDR3 DNA reads as TGTGCCAGCAGCGAGACCAGGGGTCCCTACGAGCAGTACTTC.

This clonotype was recorded at least ten times. The chain is built from TRBV24-1 and TRBJ2-2; tentatively, D is TRBD1 (5 bases). The CDR3 has 15 residues. The V and J ends lost 4 bases and 7 bases respectively, with 15 bases between them. CDR1 KGHDR and CDR2 SFDVKD come from the germline V gene. CDR3 residues: CATSDPMVQGGELFF. CDR3 in DNA: TGTGCCACCAGTGACCCAATGGTGCAGGGCGGGGAGCTGTTTTTT.

The chain is built from TRBV12-3 or TRBV12-4 and TRBJ2-1; 8 nucleotides match TRBD2. The CDR3 runs to 17 residues. With V trimmed by 5 bases and J by 2 bases, 11 bases remained unmatched. CDR3 bases: TGTGCCAGCAGTCAGGGACCAAGCGGGAGACCCTACAATGAGCAGTTCTTC. It is translated as CASSQGPSGRPYNEQFF.

This clonotype was observed many times. This chain uses TRBV11-2 with TRBJ2-3; tentative D call: TRBD1 (5 bases). Germline CDR1 SGHAT, CDR2 FQNNGV. This CDR3 contains 15 residues. Between the trimmed V and J ends, which lost 1 base and 2 bases, there was a span of 10 bases. CDR3 sequence (DNA): TGTGCCAGCAGCTTAGGAGACAGAAACACAGATACGCAGTATTTT. Residues: CASSLGDRNTDTQYF.

This clonotype has a handful of counts. The chain is built from TRBV20-1 and TRBJ2-7, with TRBD2 matching 12 bases. The CDR3 spans 14 residues. Germline V gene sequence: CDR1 DFQATT, CDR2 SNEGSKA (reference sequence). Trimming cost V 1 base and J 3 bases; bases outside gene matches: 1. CDR3 bases: TGCAGTGCTAGAGCGACTAGCGGGAGCTACGAGCAGTACTTC. Amino acid sequence: CSARATSGSYEQYF.

This chain uses TRBV5-4 with TRBJ1-2; maybe TRBD1 (5 bases). The CDR3 covers 14 residues. Germline loops: CDR1 SGHNT, CDR2 YYREEE (reference sequence). V was clipped by 2 bases and J by 4 bases, with 12 bases between them. CDR3 amino acids: CASSFFDGTYGYTF. CDR3 bases: TGTGCCAGCAGCTTCTTTGACGGGACCTATGGCTACACCTTC.

This clonotype has more than one count but fewer than ten. This chain connects TRBV7-8 to TRBJ2-5; D might be TRBD2 (5 bases). Germline V gene data show CDR1 as SGHVS and CDR2 as FQNEAQ. V lost 5 bases to trimming and J lost 7 bases, with 20 bases between them. This CDR3 contains 15 residues. CDR3 sequence reads: CASSPEGGTRWTQYF. The DNA of the CDR3 is TGTGCCAGCAGCCCCGAGGGCGGTACAAGATGGACCCAGTACTTC.

Only one count was recorded for this clonotype. This chain links TRBV4-3 with TRBJ1-2; D is uncertain. Between the trimmed V and J ends, which lost 0 bases and 4 bases, there was a span of 15 bases. CDR1 and CDR2 from the germline V gene are LGHNA and YSLEER. The CDR3 spans 16 residues. The CDR3 is CASSQDWVRTRYGYTF. The CDR3 DNA is TGCGCCAGCAGCCAAGATTGGGTCAGGACCCGCTATGGCTACACCTTC.

The genes are TRBV7-9 and TRBJ2-7; 7 nucleotides agree with TRBD1. CDR1 is SEHNR and CDR2 is FQNEAQ in the germline V gene (reference sequence). This CDR3 has 14 residues. V was pared by 5 bases and J by 5 bases, with 9 bases of the junction left unmatched. CDR3 loop: CASSPTGRTNEQYF. DNA for the CDR3: TGTGCCAGCAGCCCGACAGGGAGAACAAACGAGCAGTACTTC.

This clonotype has ten or more counts. This sequence joins TRBV4-1 and TRBJ2-7, with TRBD1 matching over 10 bases. The CDR3 runs to 16 residues. V gave up 0 bases and J gave up 1 base; unmatched junction bases: 3. Germline V gene lookup returns CDR1 MGHRA and CDR2 YSYEKL. The CDR3 here is CASSQDPGQGSYEQYF. The CDR3 bases are TGCGCCAGCAGCCAAGATCCGGGACAGGGGTCCTACGAGCAGTACTTC.

The gene calls are TRBV2 and TRBJ2-5, with D perhaps matching TRBD2 (6 bases). Germline CDR1 reads SNHLY; CDR2 reads FYNNEI. Between the trimmed V and J ends, which lost 0 bases and 8 bases, there was a span of 13 bases. This CDR3 spans 14 amino acids. The DNA for the CDR3 is TGTGCCAGCAGTGAAGCGCGGGACGTCGCCACCCAGTACTTC. It codes for CASSEARDVATQYF.

This clonotype has ten or more counts. DNA of the CDR3: TGTGCCAGCAGCTTCAGGGGAAGCTCCTACAATGAGCAGTTCTTC. It is translated as CASSFRGSSYNEQFF. V usage is TRBV7-8 and J usage is TRBJ2-1; D is possibly TRBD1 (6 bases). Trimming shortened V by 3 bases and J by 0 bases, and 9 bases separated the two germline ends. CDR1 is SGHVS and CDR2 is FQNEAQ in the germline V gene. The CDR3 covers 15 residues.

This clonotype was detected a few times. CDR3 region: CASSFTSNQPQHF. The CDR3 DNA reads as TGTGCCAGCAGCTTCACTAGCAATCAGCCCCAGCATTTT. The chain recombines TRBV7-2 with TRBJ1-5; D remains unclear. In germline, CDR1 is SGHTA, CDR2 FQGNSA. The CDR3 extends over 13 amino acids. V lost 3 bases and J 0 bases, leaving 3 bases between the germline ends.

This clonotype was seen a few times. The V gene is TRBV12-3 or TRBV12-4, the J gene TRBJ1-5; D remains unclear. V dropped 4 bases and J dropped 3 bases, with 7 bases sitting between them. This CDR3 has 13 residues. CDR3 sequence reads: CASSSVHNQPQHF. DNA for the CDR3: TGTGCCAGCAGTTCGGTCCACAATCAGCCCCAGCATTTT.

This chain joins TRBV7-9 and TRBJ1-6; TRBD1 aligns across 8 bases. This CDR3 region has 14 residues. V lost 9 bases and J lost 6; bases outside the gene matches: 7. Germline V gene lookup returns CDR1 SEHNR and CDR2 FQNEAQ (reference sequence). The DNA for the CDR3 is TGTGCCAGAAGTCCCGGACAGGGTAATTCACCCCTCCACTTT. Translation gives CARSPGQGNSPLHF.

This clonotype was seen a few times. The gene calls are TRBV28 and TRBJ2-2; TRBD2 agrees at 8 bases. This CDR3 has 15 amino acids. From germline, CDR1 is MDHEN and CDR2 SYDVKM. With V trimmed by 5 bases and J by 4 bases, 6 bases remained unmatched. CDR3 region: CASSRAGDGTGELFF. Here the CDR3 DNA reads TGTGCCAGCAGTCGAGCGGGAGACGGCACCGGGGAGCTGTTTTTT.

The rearrangement uses TRBV4-2 and TRBJ1-2; the D gene is possibly TRBD1 (6 bases). The CDR3 has 15 residues. Germline CDR1 and CDR2: LGHNA and YNFKEQ. The V gene lost 0 bases and the J gene lost 1 base, with 9 bases spanning the gap. The CDR3 region is CASSQDGGLNYGYTF. Written as DNA, the CDR3 is TGTGCCAGCAGCCAAGACGGGGGGCTTAACTATGGCTACACCTTC.

This clonotype was detected many times. The J gene is TRBJ2-5, the V gene TRBV7-9; possibly TRBD1 or TRBD2 for D (5 bases each). This CDR3 is 13 amino acids long. Between the trimmed V and J ends, which lost 5 bases and 5 bases, there was a span of 12 bases. The germline V gene encodes CDR1 SEHNR and CDR2 FQNEAQ (reference sequence). The CDR3 protein is CASSRGGGETQYF. CDR3 sequence (DNA): TGTGCCAGCAGCCGGGGCGGTGGGGAGACCCAGTACTTC.

This clonotype was seen only a few times. J is TRBJ1-3 and V is TRBV6-5; weak D call: TRBD1 (5 bases). The CDR3 spans 16 residues. CDR1 and CDR2 from the germline V gene are MNHEY and SVGAGI. V shed 0 bases and J shed 2 bases, with 11 bases lying between them. CDR3 sequence (DNA): TGTGCCAGCAGTTACTCGAGAAGGGGTACTGGAAACACCATATATTTT. This codes for CASSYSRRGTGNTIYF.